This T cell receptor beta chain is drawn from a study of blood T cell repertoires in COVID-19. Study-level information: Samples representing acute and convalescent COVID-19 were sourced from the United States, Italy and Spain. Nucleic acid was either cDNA or gDNA, and it came from T cells, B-cell-depleted T cells, or PBMCs.

Original processing methods: Nucleated cell counts were estimated from reference gene primer amplification. The table came from immunoSEQ multiplex PCR; TCRdb's copy has only in-frame clones and leaves some out. That table is the source of V, J and clone size, and D and trimming were worked out from the DNA. This table has some 96,000 clones, 75% to 90% appearing once. J gave up 4 bases and V 4 bases, and 5 bases lay outside the gene matches. The germline V gene has CDR1 SGHDN and CDR2 FVKESK. The CDR3 runs 16 residues. The receptor comes from a human donor in a cohort sampled during active COVID-19. The rearrangement joins TRBV14 to TRBJ2-2; 11 nucleotides line up with TRBD2. Sequencing was carried out using peripheral blood. The CDR3 region is CASSPTLAGVTGELFF. DNA of the CDR3: TGTGCCAGCAGCCCGACACTAGCGGGAGTCACCGGGGAGCTGTTTTTT.